Listed below are T cell receptor beta chains from one sample, sequenced in a study of CD8 T cells in ankylosing spondylitis. TCRdb reprocessed the 5' RACE reads via MiXCR and lists one record per CDR3 protein. This table holds around 490,000 distinct CDR3 sequences, about 5.4% found once. Sequenced material: blood, either unsorted or a sorted T cell fraction (not recorded which). These receptors were obtained from a male donor with ankylosing spondylitis. CDR3s include the opening cysteine and the closing phenylalanine or tryptophan. The D gene is left open where the match is weak. Not every row has a clone size; where given, it reads once, few, many or a size class.

>TRBV4-3|few|TRBJ2-7|-
TGCGCCAGCAGCCAAGAACCCTCCGACTACGAGCAGTACTTC
CASSQEPSDYEQYF
>TRBV20-1|-|TRBJ2-2|TRBD2
TGCTGTGCTAGAGATCTTTTAGCGGGAGGCCCCGACGGGGAGCTGTTTTTT
CCARDLLAGGPDGELFF
>TRBV12-3/TRBV12-4|many|TRBJ1-6|-
TGTGCTAGGCCTCTGGACCCTAATAATTCACCCCTCCACTTT
CARPLDPNNSPLHF
>TRBV9|many|TRBJ2-1|TRBD2
TGTGCCAGCAGCCCCCGACTAGCGGGAGAAAGTGAGCAGTTCTTC
CASSPRLAGESEQFF
>TRBV20-1|many|TRBJ2-3|-
TGCAGTGCTAGAGATATACAGGCCACCCCAGGAGATACGCAGTATTTT
CSARDIQATPGDTQYF
>TRBV5-1|many|TRBJ2-2|TRBD1
TGCGCCAGCAGCTCGGGACAGGGTATCAACGCGGCCGGGGAGCTGTTTTTT
CASSSGQGINAAGELFF
>TRBV12-3/TRBV12-4|many|TRBJ2-5|TRBD1
TGTGCCAGCAGACTTGTTTCCGGGACAGGGCAAGAGACCCAGTACTTC
CASRLVSGTGQETQYF
>TRBV20-1|-|TRBJ2-5|TRBD1
TGCAGTGCCAGGGGCCTGCGACAGGGGAGAACGAAGACCCAGTACTTC
CSARGLRQGRTKTQYF
>TRBV7-3|many|TRBJ2-3|-
TGTGCCAGCAGCTTAATGACAGATGCAGATACGCAGTATTTT
CASSLMTDADTQYF
>TRBV15|many|TRBJ2-1|TRBD2
TGTGCCACCAGCAGAGGAGGCGGGAGGCTTGGTGACAATGAGCAGTTCTTC
CATSRGGGRLGDNEQFF
>TRBV9|many|TRBJ2-5|TRBD1
TGTGCCAGCAGCGTAGGACAGGGATTTGCCCAAGAGACCCAGTACTTC
CASSVGQGFAQETQYF
>TRBV6-1|few|TRBJ2-1|TRBD2
TGTGCCAGCGTCGGGACTAGCGGCAACTCCTACAATGAGCAGTTCTTC
CASVGTSGNSYNEQFF
>TRBV11-2|-|TRBJ2-7|-
TGTGCCAGCAGCTCCCATCTGCCCCTGCAGGGTAAAACCTACGAGCAGTACTTC
CASSSHLPLQGKTYEQYF
>TRBV10-3|many|TRBJ2-7|TRBD2
TGTGCCATCGGGCGGGGGATCTCCTACGAGCAGTACTTC
CAIGRGISYEQYF
>TRBV5-6|-|TRBJ1-4|-
TGTGCCAGCAGACACACAGGGCGCACTAATGAAAAACTGTTTTTT
CASRHTGRTNEKLFF
>TRBV29-1|many|TRBJ2-5|-
TGCAGCGTTGGCCACTGGGGCCAGCAAGAGACCCAGTACTTC
CSVGHWGQQETQYF
>TRBV28|many|TRBJ2-5|TRBD1
TGTGCCAGCAGACCCGGGACAGGGTACGAGACCCAGTACTTC
CASRPGTGYETQYF
>TRBV4-2|many|TRBJ2-3|TRBD2
TGTGCCAGCAGCCAAGGTCCCGTGGGGGGGTACACAGATACGCAGTATTTT
CASSQGPVGGYTDTQYF
>TRBV4-2|many|TRBJ2-1|-
TGTGCCAGCAGCCAAACAGGGCGATGGACCTATGATGAGCAGTTCTTC
CASSQTGRWTYDEQFF
>TRBV7-2|many|TRBJ2-1|-
TGTGCCAGCAGCTTAGCGGGGTACTACAATGAGCAGTTCTTC
CASSLAGYYNEQFF
>TRBV13|many|TRBJ2-1|TRBD2
TGTGCCAGCAGCTTATCAACCCCCCTAGCGGGAGGAGAAGACAATGAGCAGTTCTTC
CASSLSTPLAGGEDNEQFF
>TRBV5-3|-|TRBJ1-2|-
TGTGCCATCGGCCCCGGGCTCTTCTGCTACACCTTC
CAIGPGLFCYTF
>TRBV28|few|TRBJ2-6|-
TGTGCCAGCAAACGGGATACTGGGGCCAACGTCCTGACTTTC
CASKRDTGANVLTF
>TRBV4-3|-|TRBJ2-7|TRBD1
TGCGCCAGCAGCCAAGCCAACAGGGGGAACTACGAGCAGTACTTC
CASSQANRGNYEQYF
>TRBV4-3|many|TRBJ2-5|-
TGCGCCAGCAGCCAAGATATCGGGGGTGGCCAAGAGACCCAGTACTTC
CASSQDIGGGQETQYF
>TRBV12-3/TRBV12-4|many|TRBJ2-1|TRBD1
TGTGCCAGCAGTCGCGGACAGGGCTATGAGCAGTTCTTC
CASSRGQGYEQFF
>TRBV6-5|many|TRBJ1-1|-
TGTGCCAGCAGTACTGGACAGAAAGCTTTCTTT
CASSTGQKAFF
>TRBV20-1|many|TRBJ1-6|-
TGCAGTGTCACGACAATGGATAATTCACCCCTCCACTTT
CSVTTMDNSPLHF
>TRBV12-3/TRBV12-4|many|TRBJ2-1|-
TGTGCCAGCAGTATGGACTCCGGCTCCTACAATGAGCAGTTCTTC
CASSMDSGSYNEQFF
>TRBV3-1|-|TRBJ2-7|-
TGTGCCAGCAGCCGTGGCAACTCCTACGAGCAGTACTTC
CASSRGNSYEQYF
>TRBV7-6|many|TRBJ2-1|TRBD1
TGTGCCAGCAGCTTAGCTAGGCGGGGACAGGGGTTCACCTCCTACAATGAGCAGTTCTTC
CASSLARRGQGFTSYNEQFF
>TRBV3-1|few|TRBJ2-7|-
TGTGCCAGCAGCCAAGAGACCTACGAGCAGTACTTC
CASSQETYEQYF
>TRBV12-3/TRBV12-4|few|TRBJ2-5|-
TGTGCCAGCAGTTTGTTAGGACACCTTCGGCAAGAGACCCAGTACTTC
CASSLLGHLRQETQYF
>TRBV5-6|many|TRBJ2-7|-
TGTGCCAGCAGCTTGGCCGATTTCGGTTACTCCTACGAGCAGTACTTC
CASSLADFGYSYEQYF
>TRBV24-1|many|TRBJ2-1|-
TGTGCCACCAGTGACTTCAGACTAGATGGGAGGAATGAGCAGTTCTTC
CATSDFRLDGRNEQFF
>TRBV28|few|TRBJ2-7|-
TGTGCCAGCAGTTTCAGGGCGGGCCCTACCTACGAGCAGTACTTC
CASSFRAGPTYEQYF
>TRBV7-8|-|TRBJ1-3|-
TGTGCCAGCAGCTTAGCAAGAGGGGCGAATGGAAACACCATATATTTT
CASSLARGANGNTIYF
>TRBV5-1|-|TRBJ2-6|-
TGCGCCAGCAGCTTGGGGGACAAGGAGATATCTGGGGCCAACGTCCTGACTTTC
CASSLGDKEISGANVLTF
>TRBV7-3|-|TRBJ2-7|-
TGTGCCAGCAGCTTAACCCAGGCGTATGAGCAGTACTTC
CASSLTQAYEQYF
>TRBV5-1|few|TRBJ2-3|-
TGCGCCAGCAGCTTGGGATTTATAGCGGGCACAGATACGCAGTATTTT
CASSLGFIAGTDTQYF
>TRBV7-2|many|TRBJ1-5|-
TGTGCCAGCAGCTTACCAGGGGTTGAGCCCCAGCATTTT
CASSLPGVEPQHF
>TRBV6-2/TRBV6-3|few|TRBJ2-1|-
TGTGCCAGCAGTTACTCAGTGCGGAACCCCTACAATGAGCAGTTCTTC
CASSYSVRNPYNEQFF
>TRBV5-1|many|TRBJ1-3|-
TGCGCCAGCAGCTTCGACGGAATCTCTGGAAACACCATATATTTT
CASSFDGISGNTIYF
>TRBV19|many|TRBJ1-2|-
TGTGCCAGTACCGAGGGTTATGGCTACACCTTC
CASTEGYGYTF